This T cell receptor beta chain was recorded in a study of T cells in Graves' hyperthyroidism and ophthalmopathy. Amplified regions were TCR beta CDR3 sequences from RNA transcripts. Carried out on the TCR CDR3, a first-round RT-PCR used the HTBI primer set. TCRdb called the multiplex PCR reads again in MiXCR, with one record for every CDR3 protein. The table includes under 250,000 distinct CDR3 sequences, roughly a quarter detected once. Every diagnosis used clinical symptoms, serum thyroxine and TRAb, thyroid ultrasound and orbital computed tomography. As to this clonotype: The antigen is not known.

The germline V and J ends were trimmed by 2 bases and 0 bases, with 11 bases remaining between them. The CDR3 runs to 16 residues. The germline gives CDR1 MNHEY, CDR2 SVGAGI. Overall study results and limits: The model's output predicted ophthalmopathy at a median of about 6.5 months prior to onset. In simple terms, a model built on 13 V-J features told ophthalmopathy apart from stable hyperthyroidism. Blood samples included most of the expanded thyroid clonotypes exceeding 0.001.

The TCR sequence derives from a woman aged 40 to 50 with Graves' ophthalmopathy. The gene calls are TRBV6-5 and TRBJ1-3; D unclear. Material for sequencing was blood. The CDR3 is CASSYKVSNSGNTIYF. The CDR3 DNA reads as TGTGCCAGCAGTTACAAGGTTTCAAACTCTGGAAACACCATATATTTT.